The sample holds one count of the clone carrying this TCR beta chain. The data originate from a study of T cell changes during pregnancy in multiple sclerosis. This CDR3 has 15 amino acids. Trimming cost V 4 bases and J 5 bases, with 16 bases left between them. Germline CDR1 reads LGHNA; CDR2 reads YNFKEQ. Method: immunoSEQ multiplex PCR; TCRdb's copy keeps in-frame clones and lacks some. The sample has roughly 110,000 clones, 85% to 95% seen once; the top ten hold around 0.8%. This chain uses TRBV4-2 with TRBJ2-3; perhaps TRBD2 as D (6 bases). The input for sequencing was peripheral blood, taken in the third trimester of pregnancy. The TCR originated in a female donor in good health, enrolled as a control in a pregnancy study. The CDR3 region is CASSRYGEVEDTQYF. In DNA, the CDR3 is TGTGCCAGCAGCCGTTACGGGGAGGTCGAAGATACGCAGTATTTT.